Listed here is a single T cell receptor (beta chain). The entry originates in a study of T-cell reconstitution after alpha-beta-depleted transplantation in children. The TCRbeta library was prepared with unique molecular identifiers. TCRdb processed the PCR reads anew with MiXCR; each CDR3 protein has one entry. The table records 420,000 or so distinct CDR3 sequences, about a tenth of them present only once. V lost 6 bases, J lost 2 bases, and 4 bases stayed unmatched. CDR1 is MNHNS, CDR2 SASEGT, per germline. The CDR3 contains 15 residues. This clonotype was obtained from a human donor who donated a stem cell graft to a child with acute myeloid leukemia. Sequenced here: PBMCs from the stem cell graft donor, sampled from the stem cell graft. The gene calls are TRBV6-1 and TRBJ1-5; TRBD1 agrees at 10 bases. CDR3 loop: CASRRDRGGNQPQHF. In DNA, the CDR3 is TGTGCCAGCAGGCGGGACAGGGGTGGCAATCAGCCCCAGCATTTT.